A selection of T cell receptor beta chains follows, all from one sample in a study of preoperative IRX-2 immunotherapy in early breast cancer. Sequencing was performed with immunoSEQ multiplex PCR; in TCRdb, only in-frame clones are kept and a portion is missing. The sample has roughly 62,000 clones; 94% are singletons. Sample collection occurred from a patient treated with IRX-2 immunotherapy. The origin of the receptors is a human donor with breast cancer. Each CDR3 is given with its conserved first and last residue. D genes are given only for firm matches. A clone size is listed for some rows: how often the clone was seen (once, few, many), or a class if it is expanded.

v_call	j_call	d_call	clone_size	cdr3_nt	cdr3_aa
TRBV11-3	TRBJ1-1	NA	NA	TGTGCCAGCAGCTTTTGGGGGGACACTGAAGCTTTCTTT	CASSFWGDTEAFF
TRBV9	TRBJ2-7	NA	NA	TGTGCCAGCAGCGTAGGGGGCGCAAGAGACGAGCAGTACTTC	CASSVGGARDEQYF
TRBV27	TRBJ2-3	TRBD1	NA	TGTGCCAGCAGCCTGACAGGGGGTATAGATACGCAGTATTTT	CASSLTGGIDTQYF
TRBV7-3	TRBJ2-3	TRBD2	NA	TGTGCCAGCAGCCCCCGAGGGCGGGGGACAGATACGCAGTATTTT	CASSPRGRGTDTQYF
TRBV29-1	TRBJ2-2	NA	NA	TGCAGCGTTGCCCCTCTTAGGGACACCGGGGAGCTGTTTTTT	CSVAPLRDTGELFF
TRBV4-1	TRBJ1-3	NA	few	TGCGCCAGCAGCCAAGCCGGTTCTGGAAACACCATATATTTT	CASSQAGSGNTIYF
TRBV4-1	TRBJ1-2	NA	NA	TGCGCCAGCAGGGGGGTTGGGCGCGGCAGTGGCTACACCTTC	CASRGVGRGSGYTF
TRBV5-1	TRBJ1-5	TRBD1	NA	TGCGCCAGCAGCTTGGGAGGGGACAGTGGCAATCAGCCCCAGCATTTT	CASSLGGDSGNQPQHF
TRBV6-5	TRBJ2-3	NA	NA	TGTGCCAGCAGTCCTAGGACGAGCACAGATACGCAGTATTTT	CASSPRTSTDTQYF
TRBV6-6	TRBJ2-7	TRBD1	few	TGTGCCAGCAGTTGGCCCCGGGACAGGGGAGGCTACGAGCAGTACTTC	CASSWPRDRGGYEQYF
TRBV7-9	TRBJ1-1	TRBD1	once	TGTGCCAGCAGCTTAGCCCCAACGGACAGGCGAAACACTGAAGCTTTCTTT	CASSLAPTDRRNTEAFF
TRBV5-1	TRBJ2-7	NA	once	TGCGCCAGCAGCTCTAATCGGCGCTACGAGCAGTACTTC	CASSSNRRYEQYF
TRBV18	TRBJ2-2	NA	NA	TGTGCCAGCTCACCAGGGAGCGCCGGGGAGCTGTTTTTT	CASSPGSAGELFF
TRBV19	TRBJ1-1	NA	once	TGTGCCAGTAGTACAGGGGCGAACACTGAAGCTTTCTTT	CASSTGANTEAFF
TRBV9	TRBJ2-1	NA	NA	TGTGCCAGCAGCTGGGACTTGCCGGGTGAGCAGTTCTTC	CASSWDLPGEQFF
TRBV4-3	TRBJ2-4	NA	NA	TGCGCCAGCAGCCAAGGGGTAGCAGGGAGGGACATTCAATACTTC	CASSQGVAGRDIQYF
TRBV5-6	TRBJ2-7	NA	NA	TGTGCCAGCAGCTTATCGAGCGGGTTTATCGCAAACGAGCAGTACTTC	CASSLSSGFIANEQYF
TRBV11-2	TRBJ2-3	TRBD2	NA	TGTGCCAGCAGCCCCGGGACTAGCGCAGATACGCAGTATTTT	CASSPGTSADTQYF
TRBV6-5	TRBJ2-5	NA	NA	TGTGCCAGCAGCCCCGTTGGACCGATCCAAGAGACCCAGTACTTC	CASSPVGPIQETQYF
TRBV28	TRBJ2-7	NA	NA	TGTGCCAGCAGAGGGCGGAACTACGAGCAGTACTTC	CASRGRNYEQYF
TRBV28	TRBJ2-3	NA	NA	TGTGCCAGCAGGACGGGGAGCACAGATACGCAGTATTTT	CASRTGSTDTQYF
TRBV19	TRBJ1-4	NA	NA	TGTGCCGCAAACACCCTTGGACGGGAAAAACTGTTTTTT	CAANTLGREKLFF
TRBV6-1	TRBJ2-5	NA	NA	TGTGCCAGCAGTGACAACCCCGGGACGGCTGGAGAGACCCAGTACTTC	CASSDNPGTAGETQYF
TRBV19	TRBJ2-7	NA	NA	TGTGCCAGTAGTATAGGAGGTTTCTACGAGCAGTACTTC	CASSIGGFYEQYF
TRBV2	TRBJ1-2	NA	once	TGTGCCAGCAGTGATTTGGGGTTTAGCTATGGCTACACCTTC	CASSDLGFSYGYTF
TRBV5-4	TRBJ2-7	NA	NA	TGTGCCAGCAGCTTGGTCTCGGGACCCTCATACGAGCAGTACTTC	CASSLVSGPSYEQYF
TRBV12-2	TRBJ2-4	NA	NA	TGTGCAAGTCGCTTATTAGGGTTGGGCAAAAACATTCAGTACTTC	CASRLLGLGKNIQYF